This T cell receptor beta chain was recorded in a study of blood T cells in healthy people across ages. A word on this clonotype: What it recognizes is unknown.

The study, taken as a whole, reports: Diversity estimates from one million T cells were considered underestimates.

It was with a sample-barcoded 5' primer and a J-beta primer mix that a second PCR of about 7 to 12 cycles was run. TCRdb re-analysed the 5' RACE reads in MiXCR, keeping a single row per CDR3 protein. This table has about 500,000 distinct CDR3 sequences, less than 25% appearing once. Per germline, CDR1 SNHLY and CDR2 FYNNEI. The ends lost 7 bases at V and 4 bases at J; junction bases unmatched: 13. This CDR3 spans 16 amino acids. These same records also appear under a second study, on T cells of mothers and their children.

The chain recombines TRBV2 with TRBJ2-3; 8 bases fit TRBD2. Sequenced material: blood. The TCR originated in a boy aged 10-17 years in good health. CDR3 in amino acids: CASTQVGVAGPDTQYF. The CDR3 DNA sequence: TGTGCCAGCACCCAGGTGGGAGTAGCGGGGCCAGATACGCAGTATTTT.